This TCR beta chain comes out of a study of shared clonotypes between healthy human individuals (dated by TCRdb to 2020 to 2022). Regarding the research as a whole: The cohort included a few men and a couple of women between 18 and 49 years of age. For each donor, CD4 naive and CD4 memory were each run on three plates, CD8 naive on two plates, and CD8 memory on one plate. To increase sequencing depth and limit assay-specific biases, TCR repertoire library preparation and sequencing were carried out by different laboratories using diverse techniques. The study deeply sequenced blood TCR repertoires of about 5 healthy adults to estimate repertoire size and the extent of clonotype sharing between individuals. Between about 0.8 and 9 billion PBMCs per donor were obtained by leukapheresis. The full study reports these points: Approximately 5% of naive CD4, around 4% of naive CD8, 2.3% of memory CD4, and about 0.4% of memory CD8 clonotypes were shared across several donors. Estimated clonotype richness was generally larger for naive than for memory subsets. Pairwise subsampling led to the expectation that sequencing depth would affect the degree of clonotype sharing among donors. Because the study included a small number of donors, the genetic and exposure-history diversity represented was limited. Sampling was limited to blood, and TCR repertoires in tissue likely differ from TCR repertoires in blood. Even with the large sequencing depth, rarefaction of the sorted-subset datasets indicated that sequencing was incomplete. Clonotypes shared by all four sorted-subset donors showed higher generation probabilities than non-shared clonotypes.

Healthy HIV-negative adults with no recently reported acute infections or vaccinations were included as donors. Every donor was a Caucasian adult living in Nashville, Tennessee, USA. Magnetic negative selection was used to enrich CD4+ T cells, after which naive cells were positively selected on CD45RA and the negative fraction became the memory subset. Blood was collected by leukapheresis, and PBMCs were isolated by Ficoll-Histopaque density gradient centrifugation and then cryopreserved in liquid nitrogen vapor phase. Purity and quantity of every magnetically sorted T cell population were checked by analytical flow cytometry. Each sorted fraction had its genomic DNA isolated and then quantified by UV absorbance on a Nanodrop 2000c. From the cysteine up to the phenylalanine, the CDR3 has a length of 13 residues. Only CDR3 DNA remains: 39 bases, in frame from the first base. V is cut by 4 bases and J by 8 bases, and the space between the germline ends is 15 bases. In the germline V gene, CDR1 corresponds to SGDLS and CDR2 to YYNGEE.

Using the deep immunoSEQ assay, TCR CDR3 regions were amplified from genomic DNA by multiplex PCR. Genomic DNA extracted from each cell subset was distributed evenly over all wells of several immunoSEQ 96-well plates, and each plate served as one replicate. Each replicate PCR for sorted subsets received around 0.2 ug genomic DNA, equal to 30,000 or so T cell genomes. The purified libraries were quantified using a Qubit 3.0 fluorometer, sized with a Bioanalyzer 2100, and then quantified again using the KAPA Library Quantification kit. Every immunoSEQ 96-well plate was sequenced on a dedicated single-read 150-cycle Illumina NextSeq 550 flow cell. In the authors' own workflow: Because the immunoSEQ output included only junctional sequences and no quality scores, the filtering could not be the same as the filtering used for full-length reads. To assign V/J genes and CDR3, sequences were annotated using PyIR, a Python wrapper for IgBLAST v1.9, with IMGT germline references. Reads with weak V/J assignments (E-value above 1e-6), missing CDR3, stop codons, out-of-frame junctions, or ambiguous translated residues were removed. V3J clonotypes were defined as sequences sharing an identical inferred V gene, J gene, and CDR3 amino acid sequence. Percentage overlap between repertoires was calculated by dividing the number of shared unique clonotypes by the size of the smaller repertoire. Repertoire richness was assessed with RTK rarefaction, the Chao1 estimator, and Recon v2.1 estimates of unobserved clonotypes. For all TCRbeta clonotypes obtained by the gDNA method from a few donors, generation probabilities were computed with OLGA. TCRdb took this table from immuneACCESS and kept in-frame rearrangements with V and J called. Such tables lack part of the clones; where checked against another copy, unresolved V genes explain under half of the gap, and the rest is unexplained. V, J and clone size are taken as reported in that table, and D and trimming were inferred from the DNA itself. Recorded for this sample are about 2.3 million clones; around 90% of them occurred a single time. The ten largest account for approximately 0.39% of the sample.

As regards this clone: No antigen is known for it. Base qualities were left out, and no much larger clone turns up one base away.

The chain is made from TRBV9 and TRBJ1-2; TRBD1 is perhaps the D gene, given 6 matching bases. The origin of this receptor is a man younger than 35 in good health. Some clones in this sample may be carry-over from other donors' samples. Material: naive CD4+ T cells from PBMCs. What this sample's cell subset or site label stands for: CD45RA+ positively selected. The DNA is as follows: TGTGCCAGCAGCCCACGGGGGCGCGGGGGCTACACCTTC. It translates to CASSPRGRGGYTF.